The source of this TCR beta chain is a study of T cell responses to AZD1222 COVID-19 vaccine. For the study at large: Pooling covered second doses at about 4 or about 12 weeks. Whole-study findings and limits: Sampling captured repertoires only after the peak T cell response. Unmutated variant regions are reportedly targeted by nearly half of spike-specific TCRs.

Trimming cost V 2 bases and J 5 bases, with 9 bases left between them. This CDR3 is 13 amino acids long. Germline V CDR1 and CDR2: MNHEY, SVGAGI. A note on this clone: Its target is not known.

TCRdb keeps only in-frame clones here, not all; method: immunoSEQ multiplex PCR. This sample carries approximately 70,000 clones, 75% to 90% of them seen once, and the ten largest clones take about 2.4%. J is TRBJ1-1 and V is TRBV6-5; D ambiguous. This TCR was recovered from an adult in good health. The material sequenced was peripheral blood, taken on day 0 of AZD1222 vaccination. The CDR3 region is CASSYIENTEAFF. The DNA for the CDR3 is TGTGCCAGCAGTTACATAGAGAATACTGAAGCTTTCTTT.